This TCR beta chain derives from a study of blood T cell repertoires in COVID-19. Across the whole study: COVID-19 samples collected from the United States, Italy and Spain covered acute and convalescent phases.

The V segment lost 3 bases and the J segment 6 bases; nucleotides outside the gene matches: 4. The CDR3 consists of 14 residues. In germline, CDR1 is KGHSH, CDR2 LQKENI. Repertoires were generated with immunoSEQ multiplex PCR, while TCRdb's copy carries only in-frame clones and drops some. The profile covers fewer than 150,000 clones, with 70% to 80% appearing a single time and about 10% taken by the ten largest. Sequencing was done on a sample of peripheral blood. The chain joins TRBV18 to TRBJ2-1; TRBD1 agrees at 8 bases. The TCR comes from a human donor in a cohort sampled during active COVID-19. CDR3 loop: CASSPGQGFNEQFF. The CDR3 nucleotides read TGTGCCAGCTCACCCGGACAGGGCTTCAATGAGCAGTTCTTC.